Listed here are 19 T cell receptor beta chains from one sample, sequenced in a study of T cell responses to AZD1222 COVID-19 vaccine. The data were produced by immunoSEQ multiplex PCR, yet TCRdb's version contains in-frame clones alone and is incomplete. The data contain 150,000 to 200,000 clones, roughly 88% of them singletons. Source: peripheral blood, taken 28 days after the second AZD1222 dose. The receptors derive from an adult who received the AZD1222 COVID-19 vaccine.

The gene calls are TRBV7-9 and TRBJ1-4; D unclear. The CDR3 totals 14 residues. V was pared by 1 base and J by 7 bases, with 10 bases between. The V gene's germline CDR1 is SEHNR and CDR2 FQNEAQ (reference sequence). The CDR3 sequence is CASSLDVGSEKLFF. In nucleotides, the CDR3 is TGTGCCAGCAGCTTAGACGTTGGGAGTGAAAAACTGTTTTTT. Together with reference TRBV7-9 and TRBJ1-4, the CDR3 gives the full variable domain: DTGVSQNPRHKITKRGQNVTFRCDPISEHNRLYWYRQTLGQGPEFLTYFQNEAQLEKSRLLSDRFSAERPKGSFSTLEIQRTEQGDSAMYLCASSLDVGSEKLFFGSGTQLSVL.

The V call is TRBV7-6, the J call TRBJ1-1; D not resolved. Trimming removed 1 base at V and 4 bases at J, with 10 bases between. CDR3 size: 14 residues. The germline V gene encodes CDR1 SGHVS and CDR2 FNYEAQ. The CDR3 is CASSLDGGFTEAFF. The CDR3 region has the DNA TGTGCCAGCAGCTTAGATGGAGGGTTCACTGAAGCTTTCTTT.

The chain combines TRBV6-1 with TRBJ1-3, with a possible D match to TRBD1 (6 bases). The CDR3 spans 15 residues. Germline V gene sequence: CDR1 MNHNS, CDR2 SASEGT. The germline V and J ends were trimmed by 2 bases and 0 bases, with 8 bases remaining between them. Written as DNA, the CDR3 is TGTGCCAGCAGTGAAACAGGGAGCTCTGGAAACACCATATATTTT. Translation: CASSETGSSGNTIYF.

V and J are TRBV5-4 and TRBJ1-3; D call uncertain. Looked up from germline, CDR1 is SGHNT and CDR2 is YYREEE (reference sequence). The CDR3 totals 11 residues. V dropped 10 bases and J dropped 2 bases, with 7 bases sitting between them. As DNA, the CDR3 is TGTGCCTCTTTACCTGGAAACACCATATATTTT. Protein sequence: CASLPGNTIYF.

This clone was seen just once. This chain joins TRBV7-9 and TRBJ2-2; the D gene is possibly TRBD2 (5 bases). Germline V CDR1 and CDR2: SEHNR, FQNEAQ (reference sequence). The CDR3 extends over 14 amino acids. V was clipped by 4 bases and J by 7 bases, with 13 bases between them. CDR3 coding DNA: TGTGCCAGCAGCTCAGGAGGACCTGACGGGGAGCTGTTTTTT. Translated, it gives CASSSGGPDGELFF. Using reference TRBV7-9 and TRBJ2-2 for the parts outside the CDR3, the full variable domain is DTGVSQNPRHKITKRGQNVTFRCDPISEHNRLYWYRQTLGQGPEFLTYFQNEAQLEKSRLLSDRFSAERPKGSFSTLEIQRTEQGDSAMYLCASSSGGPDGELFFGEGSRLTVL.

The chain's CDR3 is CASSHSDSGNTIYF. CDR3 nucleotide sequence: TGTGCCAGCAGCCACAGTGACTCTGGAAACACCATATATTTT. This chain uses TRBV3-1 (or the pseudogene TRBV3-2) with TRBJ1-3; D unresolved. The CDR3 extends over 14 amino acids. Between the trimmed V and J ends, which lost 3 bases and 0 bases, there was a span of 6 bases. Per the germline V gene, CDR1 is LGHDT and CDR2 is YNNKEL (reference sequence).

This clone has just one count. The CDR3 spells CASSLADRVYGYTF. The CDR3 nucleotides are TGTGCCAGCAGTTTAGCAGACAGAGTCTATGGCTACACCTTC. The chain recombines TRBV28 with TRBJ1-2; possibly TRBD1 for D (5 bases). The CDR3 is 14 amino acids. Germline CDR1 MDHEN, CDR2 SYDVKM. V was cut by 2 bases and J by 4 bases, with 11 bases left in between.

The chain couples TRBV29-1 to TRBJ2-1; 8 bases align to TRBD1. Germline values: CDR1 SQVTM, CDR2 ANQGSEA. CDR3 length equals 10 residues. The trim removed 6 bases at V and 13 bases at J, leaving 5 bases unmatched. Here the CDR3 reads CSVETGAQFF. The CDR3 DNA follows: TGCAGCGTGGAGACAGGGGCCCAGTTCTTC.

The CDR3: CASSRQGGANYGYTF. For the CDR3, the DNA is TGTGCCAGTAGTCGACAGGGCGGTGCTAACTATGGCTACACCTTC. V usage is TRBV19 and J usage is TRBJ1-2, with 7 bases identical to TRBD1. Trimming cost V 5 bases and J 0 bases; bases outside gene matches: 6. The CDR3 sequence is 15 residues long. Looked up from germline, CDR1 is LNHDA and CDR2 is SQIVND (reference sequence).

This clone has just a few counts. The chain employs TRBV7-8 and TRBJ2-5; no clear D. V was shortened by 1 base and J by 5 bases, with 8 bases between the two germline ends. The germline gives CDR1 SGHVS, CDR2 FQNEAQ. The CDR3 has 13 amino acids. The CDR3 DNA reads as TGTGCCAGCAGCTTAGACCTGAAGGAGACCCAGTACTTC. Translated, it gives CASSLDLKETQYF.

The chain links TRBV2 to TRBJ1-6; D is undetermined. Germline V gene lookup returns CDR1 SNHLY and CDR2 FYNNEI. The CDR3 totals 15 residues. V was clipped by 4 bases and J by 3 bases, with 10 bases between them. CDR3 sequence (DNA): TGTGCCAGCAGTGGAGGCCAGAACTATAATTCACCCCTCCACTTT. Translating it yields CASSGGQNYNSPLHF.

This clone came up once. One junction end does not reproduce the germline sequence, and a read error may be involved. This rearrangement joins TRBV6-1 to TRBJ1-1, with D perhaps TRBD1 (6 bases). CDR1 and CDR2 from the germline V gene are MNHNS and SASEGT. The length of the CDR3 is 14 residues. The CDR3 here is CASIEQGFDTEAFF. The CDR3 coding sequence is TGTGCCAGCATTGAACAGGGTTTTGACACTGAAGCTTTCTTT.

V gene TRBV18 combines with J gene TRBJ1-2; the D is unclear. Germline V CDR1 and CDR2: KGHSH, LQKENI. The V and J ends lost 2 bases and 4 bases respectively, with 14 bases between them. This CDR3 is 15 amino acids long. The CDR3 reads CASSPVGDSAYGYTF. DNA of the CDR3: TGTGCCAGCTCACCAGTTGGAGACTCCGCCTATGGCTACACCTTC.

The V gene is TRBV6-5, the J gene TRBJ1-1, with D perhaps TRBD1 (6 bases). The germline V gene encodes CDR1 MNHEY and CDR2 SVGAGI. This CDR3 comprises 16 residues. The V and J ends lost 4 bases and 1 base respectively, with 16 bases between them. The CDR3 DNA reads TGTGCCAGCAGTTTCGGGAGGGGGACCCAGAACACTGAAGCTTTCTTT. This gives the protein CASSFGRGTQNTEAFF.

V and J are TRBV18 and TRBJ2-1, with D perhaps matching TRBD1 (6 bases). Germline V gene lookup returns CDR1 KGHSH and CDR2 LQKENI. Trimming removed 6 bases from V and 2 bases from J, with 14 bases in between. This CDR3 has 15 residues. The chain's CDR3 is CASSLTKGAYNEQFF. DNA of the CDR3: TGTGCCAGCTCTCTGACAAAGGGGGCCTACAATGAGCAGTTCTTC.

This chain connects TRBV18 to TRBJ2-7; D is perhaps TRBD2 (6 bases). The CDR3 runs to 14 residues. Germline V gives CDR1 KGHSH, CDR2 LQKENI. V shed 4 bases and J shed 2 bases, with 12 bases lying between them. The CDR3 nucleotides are TGTGCCAGCTCACGGAGGGACGGCACCTACGAGCAGTACTTC. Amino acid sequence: CASSRRDGTYEQYF.

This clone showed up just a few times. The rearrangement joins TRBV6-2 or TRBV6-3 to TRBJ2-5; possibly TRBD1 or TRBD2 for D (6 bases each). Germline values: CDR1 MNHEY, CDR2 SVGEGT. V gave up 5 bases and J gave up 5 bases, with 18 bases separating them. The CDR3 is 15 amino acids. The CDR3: CASSDRSGEWETQYF. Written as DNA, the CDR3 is TGTGCCAGCAGTGACAGGTCGGGGGAGTGGGAGACCCAGTACTTC.

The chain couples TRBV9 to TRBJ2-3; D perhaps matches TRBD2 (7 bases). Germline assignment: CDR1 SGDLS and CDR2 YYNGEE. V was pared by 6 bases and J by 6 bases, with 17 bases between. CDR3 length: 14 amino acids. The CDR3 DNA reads TGTGCCAGCACCCCTGGGAGGGGGAGGGATACGCAGTATTTT. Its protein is CASTPGRGRDTQYF.

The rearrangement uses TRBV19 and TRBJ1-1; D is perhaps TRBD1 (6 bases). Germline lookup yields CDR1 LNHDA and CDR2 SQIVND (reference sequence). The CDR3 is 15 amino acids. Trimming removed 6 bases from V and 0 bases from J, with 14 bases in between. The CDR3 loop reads CASSLSGTLNTEAFF. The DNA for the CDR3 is TGTGCCAGTAGCTTATCCGGGACACTGAACACTGAAGCTTTCTTT.